Detailed here is one TCR beta chain. Its target is unknown. This CDR3 is built from 14 residues. Looked up from germline, CDR1 is SGDLS and CDR2 is YYNGEE. Trimming removed 1 base from V and 3 bases from J, with 5 bases in between. The record originates from a study of cytomegalovirus exposure and HLA in healthy donors. Study findings and constraints: Most TCR sequences were rare, but some public TCRs occurred in many donors. A later analysis found common viral pathogens apparently linked to several of the most significant clusters.

Use of 60 Vbeta and 13 Jbeta primers characterized the PCR. The assay was immunoSEQ multiplex PCR, and TCRdb's table has in-frame clones only and misses some. The table has 100,000 to 150,000 clones, about four fifths seen once; the top ten hold roughly 13%. This sequence joins TRBV9 and TRBJ1-6; a possible D gene is TRBD1 (5 bases). This receptor was identified in a woman in her sixties or seventies in good health and CMV-seropositive. The sample consisted of PBMCs. The CDR3 DNA is TGTGCCAGCAGCGTACAGGGCTATAATTCACCCCTCCACTTT. The encoded protein is CASSVQGYNSPLHF.